This paragraph covers one T cell receptor beta chain sequence. Germline CDR1 reads LNHDA; CDR2 reads SQIVND (reference sequence). The germline V and J ends were trimmed by 4 bases and 10 bases, with 15 bases remaining between them. This CDR3 contains 13 residues. The table came from immunoSEQ multiplex PCR; TCRdb's copy has only in-frame clones and leaves some out. The table has hundreds of thousands of clones, around 90% seen once. This specimen belongs to a study of blood T cell repertoires in COVID-19. The V and J genes are TRBV19 and TRBJ2-3, with D maybe TRBD2 (6 bases). The sample was peripheral blood. This sequence originates from a man younger than 35 with active or convalescent COVID-19. CDR3 bases: TGTGCCAGTAGTAAGGGGACTCTTTTTGCGCAGTATTTT. This sequence encodes CASSKGTLFAQYF.